This entry features one T cell receptor (beta chain) sequence. Its antigen is as yet unknown. This record belongs to a study of T cell responses to AZD1222 COVID-19 vaccine. Findings and limits, study-wide: Clonal diversity was possibly underestimated, and the donors were mostly white British, with more females.

CDR3 length: 12 residues. Germline-derived CDR1 and CDR2 are ENHRY and SYGVKD. Trimming removed 11 bases from V and 0 bases from J, with 8 bases in between. Clones were sequenced by immunoSEQ multiplex PCR, and TCRdb holds only the in-frame ones, with some missing. This sample has about 150,000 clones; about 93% occur once, and the top ten carry approximately 6.8%. The sample here was peripheral blood, taken 28 days after the second AZD1222 dose. The receptor was derived from an adult who received the AZD1222 COVID-19 vaccine. This chain uses TRBV10-3 with TRBJ1-3; unclear D gene. Written as DNA, the CDR3 is TGTGCCGTAACAGACTCTGGAAACACCATATATTTT. This codes for CAVTDSGNTIYF.